This T cell receptor beta chain stems from a study of blood T cell repertoires in COVID-19. The overall study: COVID-19 samples collected from the United States, Italy and Spain covered acute and convalescent phases. In each case, the material was cDNA or gDNA derived from T cells, B-cell-depleted T cells, or PBMCs.

The J segment lost 10 bases and the V segment lost 4 bases, leaving 4 bases of the junction unmatched. Germline CDR1 is SGHNT and CDR2 is YYREEE (reference sequence). This CDR3 is built from 14 residues. In the source study's methods: Estimation of nucleated cell counts was performed using reference gene primer amplification. Here immunoSEQ multiplex PCR was the method, and the copy in TCRdb shows in-frame clones only, minus some. The DNA was the basis for D and trimming; V, J and clone size are from that table. In the table there are approximately 210,000 clones, around 82% of which are singletons. Input material: peripheral blood. The source is a woman aged 40-49 years with active or convalescent COVID-19. V and J are TRBV5-4 and TRBJ1-6; 11 nucleotides line up with TRBD1. CDR3 amino acids: CASSVDRGQSPLHF. The CDR3 DNA reads as TGTGCCAGCAGCGTGGACAGGGGGCAATCACCCCTCCACTTT.